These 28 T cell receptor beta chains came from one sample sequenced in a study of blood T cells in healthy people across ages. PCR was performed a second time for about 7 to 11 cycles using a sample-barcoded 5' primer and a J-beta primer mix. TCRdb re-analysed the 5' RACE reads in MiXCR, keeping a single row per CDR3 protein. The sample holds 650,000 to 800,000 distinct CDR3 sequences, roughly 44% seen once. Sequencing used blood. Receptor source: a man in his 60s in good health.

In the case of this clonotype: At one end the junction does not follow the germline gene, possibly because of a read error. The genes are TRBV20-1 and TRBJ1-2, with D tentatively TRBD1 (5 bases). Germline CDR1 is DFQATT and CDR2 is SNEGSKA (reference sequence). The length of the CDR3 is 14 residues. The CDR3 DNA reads TGTAGTGCCTCTTTGACAGAGAGTAGCTATGGCTACACCTTC. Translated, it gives CSASLTESSYGYTF.

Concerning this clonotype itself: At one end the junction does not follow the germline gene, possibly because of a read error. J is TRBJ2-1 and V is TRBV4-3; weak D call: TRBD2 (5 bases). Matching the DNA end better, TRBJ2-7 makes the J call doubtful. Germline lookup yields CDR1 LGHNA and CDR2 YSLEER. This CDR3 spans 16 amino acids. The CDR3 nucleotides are TGCGCCAGTAGCCCGACTACAAGGGTAAGCTACAATGAGCAGTACTTC. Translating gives CASSPTTRVSYNEQYF.

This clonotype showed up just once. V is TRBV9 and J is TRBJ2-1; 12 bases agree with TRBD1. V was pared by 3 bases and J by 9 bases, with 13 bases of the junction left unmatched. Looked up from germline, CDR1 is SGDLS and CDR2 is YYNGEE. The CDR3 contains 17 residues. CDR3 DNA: TGTGCCAGCAGCGAGGGGGGGGACAGGGGGCATTTAGGTGAGCAGTTCTTC. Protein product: CASSEGGDRGHLGEQFF.

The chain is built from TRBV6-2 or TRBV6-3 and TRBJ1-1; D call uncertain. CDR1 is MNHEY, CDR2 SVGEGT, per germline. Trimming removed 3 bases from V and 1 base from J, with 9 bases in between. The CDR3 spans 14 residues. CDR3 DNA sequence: TGTGCCAGCAGTTATTCGATGCCGAACACTGAAGCTTTCTTT. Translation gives CASSYSMPNTEAFF.

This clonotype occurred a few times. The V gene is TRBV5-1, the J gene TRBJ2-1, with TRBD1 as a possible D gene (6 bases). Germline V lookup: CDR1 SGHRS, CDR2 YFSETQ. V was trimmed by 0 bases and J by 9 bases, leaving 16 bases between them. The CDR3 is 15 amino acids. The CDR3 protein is CASSLETLRGSEQFF. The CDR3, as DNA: TGCGCCAGCAGCTTGGAAACCCTCAGGGGCAGTGAGCAGTTCTTC.

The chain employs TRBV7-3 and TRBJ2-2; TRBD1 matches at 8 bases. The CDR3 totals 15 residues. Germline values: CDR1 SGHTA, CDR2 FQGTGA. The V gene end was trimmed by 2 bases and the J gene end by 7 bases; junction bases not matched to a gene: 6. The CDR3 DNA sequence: TGTGCCAGCAGCTTATTGGACAGGGCCGGCGGGGAGCTGTTTTTT. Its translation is CASSLLDRAGGELFF.

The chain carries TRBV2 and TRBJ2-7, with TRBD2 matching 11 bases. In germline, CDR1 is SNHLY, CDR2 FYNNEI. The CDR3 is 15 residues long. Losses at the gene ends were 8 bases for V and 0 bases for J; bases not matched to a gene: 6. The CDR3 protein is CASEGLAAPSYEQYF. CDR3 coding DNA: TGTGCCAGCGAGGGACTAGCGGCTCCCTCCTACGAGCAGTACTTC. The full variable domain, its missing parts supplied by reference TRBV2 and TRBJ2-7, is EPEVTQTPSHQVTQMGQEVILRCVPISNHLYFYWYRQILGQKVEFLVSFYNNEISEKSEIFDDQFSVERPDGSNFTLKIRSTKLEDSAMYFCASEGLAAPSYEQYFGPGTRLTVT.

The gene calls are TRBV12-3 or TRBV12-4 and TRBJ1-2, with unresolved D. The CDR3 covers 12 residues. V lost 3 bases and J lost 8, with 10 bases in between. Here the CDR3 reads CASSLRVGGYTF. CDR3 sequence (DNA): TGTGCCAGCAGTTTGAGGGTGGGGGGCTACACCTTC.

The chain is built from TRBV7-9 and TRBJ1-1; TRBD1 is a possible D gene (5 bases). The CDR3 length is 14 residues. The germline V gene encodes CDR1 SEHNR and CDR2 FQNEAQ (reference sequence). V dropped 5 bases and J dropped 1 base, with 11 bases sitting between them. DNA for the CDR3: TGTGCCAGCAGCCGGGGGAGAACGAACACTGAAGCTTTCTTT. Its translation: CASSRGRTNTEAFF.

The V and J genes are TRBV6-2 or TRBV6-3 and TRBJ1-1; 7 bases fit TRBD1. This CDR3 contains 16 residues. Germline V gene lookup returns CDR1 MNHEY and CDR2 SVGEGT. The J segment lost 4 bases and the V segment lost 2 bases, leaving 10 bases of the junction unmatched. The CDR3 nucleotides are TGTGCCAGCAGTTACGTGACTGGCAGGGGGTTCACTGAAGCTTTCTTT. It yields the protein CASSYVTGRGFTEAFF.

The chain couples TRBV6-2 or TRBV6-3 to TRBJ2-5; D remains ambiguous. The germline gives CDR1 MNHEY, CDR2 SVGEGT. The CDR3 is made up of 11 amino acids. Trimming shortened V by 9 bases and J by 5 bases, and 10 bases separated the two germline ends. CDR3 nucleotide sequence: TGTGCCAGTTTCTCCGGGGAGACCCAGTACTTC. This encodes CASFSGETQYF.

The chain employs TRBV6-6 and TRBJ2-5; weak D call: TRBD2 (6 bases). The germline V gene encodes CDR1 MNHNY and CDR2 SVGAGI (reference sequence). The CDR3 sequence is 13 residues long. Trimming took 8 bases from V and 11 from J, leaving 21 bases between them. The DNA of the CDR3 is TGTGCCAGCGCCCCATCCCCGGGGGTAGGTCAGTACTTC. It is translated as CASAPSPGVGQYF.

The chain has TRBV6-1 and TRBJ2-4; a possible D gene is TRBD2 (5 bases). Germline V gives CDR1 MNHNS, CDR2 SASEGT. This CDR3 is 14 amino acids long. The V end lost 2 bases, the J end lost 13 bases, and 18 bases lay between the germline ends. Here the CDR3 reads CASSERGSLWEQYF. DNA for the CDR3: TGTGCCAGCAGTGAACGTGGCAGCCTCTGGGAGCAGTACTTC.

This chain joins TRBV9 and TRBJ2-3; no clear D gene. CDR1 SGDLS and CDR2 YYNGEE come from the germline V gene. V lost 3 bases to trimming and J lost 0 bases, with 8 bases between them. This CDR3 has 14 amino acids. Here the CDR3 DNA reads TGTGCCAGCAGCGGGATCCCTAGCACAGATACGCAGTATTTT. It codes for CASSGIPSTDTQYF.

CDR3 loop: CASTLTDTIYF. For the CDR3, the DNA is TGTGCCAGCACCCTCACGGACACCATATATTTT. The V and J genes are TRBV12-3 or TRBV12-4 and TRBJ1-3; D unresolved. This CDR3 has 11 amino acids. Trimming took 7 bases from V and 8 from J, leaving 9 bases between them.

The CDR3 region is CASSQGGAFTGELFF. DNA for the CDR3: TGCGCCAGCAGCCAAGGGGGCGCGTTCACCGGGGAGCTGTTTTTT. The chain couples TRBV4-1 to TRBJ2-2; possibly TRBD1 for D (5 bases). The V and J ends lost 1 base and 4 bases respectively, with 10 bases between them. The CDR3 is 15 amino acids. Germline V lookup: CDR1 MGHRA, CDR2 YSYEKL.

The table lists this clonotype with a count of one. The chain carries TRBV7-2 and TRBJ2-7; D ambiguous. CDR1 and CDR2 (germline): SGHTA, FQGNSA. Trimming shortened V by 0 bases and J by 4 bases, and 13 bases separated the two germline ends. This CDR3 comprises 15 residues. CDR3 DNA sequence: TGTGCCAGCAGCTTAGCTTGGGAAAGATCTTACGAGCAGTACTTC. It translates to CASSLAWERSYEQYF.

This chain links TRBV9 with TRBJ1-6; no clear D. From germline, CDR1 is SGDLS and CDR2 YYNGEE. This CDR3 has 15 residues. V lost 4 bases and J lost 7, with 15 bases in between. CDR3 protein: CASSSYSGLNSPLHF. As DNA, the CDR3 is TGTGCCAGCAGCTCCTATTCCGGACTGAATTCACCCCTCCACTTT.

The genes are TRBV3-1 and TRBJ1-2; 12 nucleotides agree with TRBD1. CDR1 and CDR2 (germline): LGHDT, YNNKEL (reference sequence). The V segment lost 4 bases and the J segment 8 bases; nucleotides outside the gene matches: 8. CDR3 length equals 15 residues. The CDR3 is CASSLPGQGAAGYTF. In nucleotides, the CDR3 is TGTGCCAGCAGCCTGCCGGGACAGGGGGCGGCAGGCTACACCTTC. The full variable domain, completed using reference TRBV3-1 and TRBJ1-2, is DTAVSQTPKYLVTQMGNDKSIKCEQNLGHDTMYWYKQDSKKFLKIMFSYNNKELIINETVPNRFSPKSPDKAHLNLHINSLELGDSAVYFCASSLPGQGAAGYTFGSGTRLTVV.

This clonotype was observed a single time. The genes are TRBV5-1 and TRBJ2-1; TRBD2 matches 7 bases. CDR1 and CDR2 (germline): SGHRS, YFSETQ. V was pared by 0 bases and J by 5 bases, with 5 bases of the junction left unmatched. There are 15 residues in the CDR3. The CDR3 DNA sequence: TGCGCCAGCAGCTTGGGAGGGCTAGCGGACAATGAGCAGTTCTTC. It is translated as CASSLGGLADNEQFF. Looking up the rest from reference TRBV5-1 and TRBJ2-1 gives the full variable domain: KAGVTQTPRYLIKTRGQQVTLSCSPISGHRSVSWYQQTPGQGLQFLFEYFSETQRNKGNFPGRFSGRQFSNSRSEMNVSTLELGDSALYLCASSLGGLADNEQFFGPGTRLTVL.

The CDR3 reads CASSPTGGAAQPQHF. The DNA of the CDR3 is TGTGCCAGCAGTCCTACAGGAGGGGCGGCTCAGCCCCAGCATTTT. The chain employs TRBV7-9 and TRBJ1-5; D might be TRBD1 (5 bases). Germline V CDR1 and CDR2: SEHNR, FQNEAQ (reference sequence). The CDR3 loop spans 15 amino acids. The V end lost 6 bases, the J end lost 6 bases, and 18 bases lay between the germline ends. The full variable domain, with the rest looked up from reference TRBV7-9 and TRBJ1-5, is DTGVSQNPRHKITKRGQNVTFRCDPISEHNRLYWYRQTLGQGPEFLTYFQNEAQLEKSRLLSDRFSAERPKGSFSTLEIQRTEQGDSAMYLCASSPTGGAAQPQHFGDGTRLSIL.

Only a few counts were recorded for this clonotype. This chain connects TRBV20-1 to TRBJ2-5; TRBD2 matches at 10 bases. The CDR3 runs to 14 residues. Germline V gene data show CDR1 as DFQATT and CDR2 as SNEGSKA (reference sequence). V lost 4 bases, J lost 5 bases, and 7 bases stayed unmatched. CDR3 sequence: CSAKVAGGGETQYF. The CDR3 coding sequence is TGCAGTGCTAAGGTAGCGGGGGGCGGCGAGACCCAGTACTTC.

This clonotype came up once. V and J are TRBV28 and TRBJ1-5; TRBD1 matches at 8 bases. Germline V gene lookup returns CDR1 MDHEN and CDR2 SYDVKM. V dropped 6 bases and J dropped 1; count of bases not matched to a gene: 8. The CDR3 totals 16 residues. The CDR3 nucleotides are TGTGCCAGCAGAGGTACAGGGGGAGGAAGCAATCAGCCCCAGCATTTT. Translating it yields CASRGTGGGSNQPQHF.

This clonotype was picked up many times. The CDR3 DNA sequence: TGCAGTGCTTCAGCCGGACAGTTCTCCGAGGCCTACGAGCAGTACTTC. This encodes CSASAGQFSEAYEQYF. The rearrangement joins TRBV20-1 to TRBJ2-7, with a weak D call TRBD1 (6 bases). Trimming took 5 bases from V and 2 from J, leaving 22 bases between them. Germline V CDR1 and CDR2: DFQATT, SNEGSKA (reference sequence). The CDR3 has 16 amino acids.

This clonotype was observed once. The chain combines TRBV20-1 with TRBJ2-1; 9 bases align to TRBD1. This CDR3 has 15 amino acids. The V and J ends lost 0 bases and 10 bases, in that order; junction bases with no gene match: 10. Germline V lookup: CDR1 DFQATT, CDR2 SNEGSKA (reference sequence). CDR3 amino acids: CSARDAGTGSYEQFF. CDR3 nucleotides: TGCAGTGCTAGAGATGCTGGGACAGGGTCCTACGAGCAGTTCTTC.

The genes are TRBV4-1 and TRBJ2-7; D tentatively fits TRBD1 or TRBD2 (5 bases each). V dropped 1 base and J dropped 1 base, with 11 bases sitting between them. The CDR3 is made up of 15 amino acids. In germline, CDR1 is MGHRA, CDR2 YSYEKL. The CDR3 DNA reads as TGCGCCAGCAGCCAAGCTGTGGGACCTTCCTACGAGCAGTACTTC. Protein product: CASSQAVGPSYEQYF.

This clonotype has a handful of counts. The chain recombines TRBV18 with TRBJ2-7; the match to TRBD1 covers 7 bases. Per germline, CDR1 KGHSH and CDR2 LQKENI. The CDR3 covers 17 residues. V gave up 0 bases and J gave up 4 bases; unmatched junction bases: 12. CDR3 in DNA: TGTGCCAGCTCACCACCTCACCCGACAGGGCGTTGGTACGAGCAGTACTTC. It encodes CASSPPHPTGRWYEQYF.

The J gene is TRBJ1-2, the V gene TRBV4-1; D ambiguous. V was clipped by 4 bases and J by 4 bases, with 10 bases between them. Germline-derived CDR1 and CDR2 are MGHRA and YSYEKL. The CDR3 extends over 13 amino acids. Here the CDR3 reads CASSPSLSYGYTF. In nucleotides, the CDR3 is TGCGCCAGCAGCCCGTCCTTGTCCTATGGCTACACCTTC.